The 28 T cell receptor beta chains presented below share a single source sample, sequenced in a study of OX40 agonist ivuxolimab in advanced cancers. Library creation used the immunoSEQ multiplex PCR assay. TCRdb holds this immuneACCESS table with in-frame rearrangements only. Some clones are missing; in checked studies, unresolved V genes explain under half, and the rest has no known cause. A total of about 66,000 clones appear in this sample, 86% of them only once. Jointly, the top ten make up nearly 8.5% of the sample. The input for sequencing was CD4+ or CD8+ T cells sorted from blood, taken in a trial of the OX40 agonist ivuxolimab. These receptor sequences come from an adult with an advanced solid tumor such as melanoma, head and neck, liver or kidney cancer.

The V and J genes are TRBV6-1 and TRBJ2-5; maybe TRBD1 (6 bases). Germline assignment: CDR1 MNHNS and CDR2 SASEGT. This CDR3 has 12 amino acids. With 10 bases removed from V and 2 bases from J, the gap between germline ends came to 11 bases. The CDR3 DNA reads TGTGCCATCCGTAGGGGGCAAGAGACCCAGTACTTC. Protein sequence: CAIRRGQETQYF.

The rearrangement joins TRBV18 to TRBJ1-1; D gene ambiguous. Trimming shortened V by 3 bases and J by 3 bases, and 11 bases separated the two germline ends. Germline CDR1 reads KGHSH; CDR2 reads LQKENI. The CDR3 length is 14 residues. The CDR3 spells CASSPAGLDTEAFF. In DNA, the CDR3 is TGTGCCAGCTCACCGGCGGGATTGGACACTGAAGCTTTCTTT.

This chain joins TRBV9 and TRBJ1-3; D ambiguous. Germline CDR1 and CDR2: SGDLS and YYNGEE. This CDR3 is 14 amino acids long. V was trimmed by 4 bases and J by 0 bases, leaving 8 bases between them. CDR3: CASSPPHSGNTIYF. The CDR3 region has the DNA TGTGCCAGCAGCCCCCCCCACTCTGGAAACACCATATATTTT.

This chain joins TRBV7-2 and TRBJ1-6, with a weak D call TRBD1 (5 bases). Per germline, CDR1 SGHTA and CDR2 FQGNSA. There are 14 residues in the CDR3. Trimming pared 7 bases from V and 7 bases from J, leaving 14 bases between. The CDR3, as DNA: TGTGCCAGCACCGGGGTGGGACCAAATTCACCCCTCCACTTT. Translating it yields CASTGVGPNSPLHF.

The gene calls are TRBV5-5 and TRBJ1-5; D remains ambiguous. CDR3 size: 14 residues. Germline values: CDR1 SGHKS, CDR2 YYEKEE (reference sequence). The V gene lost 2 bases and the J gene lost 7 bases, with 13 bases spanning the gap. The chain's CDR3 is CASSFTGSDQPQHF. The CDR3 bases are TGTGCCAGCAGCTTCACGGGGTCCGACCAGCCCCAGCATTTT.

The chain carries TRBV7-2 and TRBJ2-7; D is perhaps TRBD1 (6 bases). V was shortened by 1 base and J by 6 bases, with 10 bases between the two germline ends. The CDR3 is 13 amino acids. Germline CDR1 reads SGHTA; CDR2 reads FQGNSA. This chain's CDR3 is CASSLDRVREQYF. The CDR3 coding sequence is TGTGCCAGCAGCTTAGACAGGGTCCGCGAGCAGTACTTC.

V usage is TRBV7-2 and J usage is TRBJ1-3; TRBD1 matches at 8 bases. Looked up from germline, CDR1 is SGHTA and CDR2 is FQGNSA. After removal of 3 bases from V and 2 bases from J, the junction contained 3 bases not matched to a gene. This CDR3 contains 15 residues. This CDR3 reads CASSFTGGTGNTIYF. In DNA, the CDR3 is TGTGCCAGCAGCTTTACAGGGGGAACTGGAAACACCATATATTTT.

The rearrangement joins TRBV19 to TRBJ1-1, with no clear D. V shed 0 bases and J shed 4 bases, with 6 bases lying between them. The CDR3 is made up of 13 amino acids. Germline values: CDR1 LNHDA, CDR2 SQIVND (reference sequence). The CDR3 loop is CASSIDGATEAFF. CDR3 nucleotides: TGTGCCAGTAGTATAGACGGCGCCACTGAAGCTTTCTTT.

V usage is TRBV5-1 and J usage is TRBJ1-2; TRBD1 might be the D (6 bases). The CDR3 covers 13 residues. V gave up 0 bases and J gave up 8 bases, with 11 bases separating them. Germline V lookup: CDR1 SGHRS, CDR2 YFSETQ. The CDR3 region has the DNA TGCGCCAGCAGCTTGGTAGGGGGGCTGGGCTACACCTTC. Translating it yields CASSLVGGLGYTF.

This rearrangement joins TRBV15 to TRBJ1-4, with D possibly TRBD1 on 5 matching bases. V was trimmed by 0 bases and J by 5 bases, leaving 13 bases between them. There are 16 residues in the CDR3. CDR1 and CDR2 (germline): LNHNV, YYDKDF (reference sequence). CDR3 residues: CATSRDRGEKNEKLFF. For the CDR3, the DNA is TGTGCCACCAGCAGAGATCGGGGGGAGAAGAATGAAAAACTGTTTTTT. The full variable domain, its missing parts supplied by reference TRBV15 and TRBJ1-4, is DAMVIQNPRYQVTQFGKPVTLSCSQTLNHNVMYWYQQKSSQAPKLLFHYYDKDFNNEADTPDNFQSRRPNTSFCFLDIRSPGLGDTAMYLCATSRDRGEKNEKLFFGSGTQLSVL.

A word on this clone: Other nucleotide sequences from this sample produce the same CDR3. The chain recombines TRBV5-1 with TRBJ1-4, with D possibly being TRBD1 (6 bases). The CDR3 is 15 residues long. V shed 3 bases and J shed 7 bases, with 16 bases lying between them. Germline assignment: CDR1 SGHRS and CDR2 YFSETQ. In nucleotides, the CDR3 is TGCGCCAGCAGCTCGGAGGGGCGAGGGGGTGAAAAACTGTTTTTT. It specifies CASSSEGRGGEKLFF.

This clone has only a few counts. The chain employs TRBV7-2 and TRBJ2-3, with 7 positions matching TRBD1. The CDR3 length is 15 residues. V gave up 5 bases and J gave up 3 bases; unmatched junction bases: 8. The germline gives CDR1 SGHTA, CDR2 FQGNSA. The CDR3 nucleotides read TGTGCCAGCAGCCTCTCCGGACAGGAAACAGATACGCAGTATTTT. Translation gives CASSLSGQETDTQYF.

In DNA form, the CDR3 reads TGTGCCAGCAGGATAAACAGGGACAATGAGCAGTTCTTC. Protein sequence: CASRINRDNEQFF. The gene calls are TRBV6-1 and TRBJ2-1; tentative D call: TRBD1 (6 bases). CDR3 length: 13 residues. V was pared by 6 bases and J by 5 bases, with 11 bases between. Germline assignment: CDR1 MNHNS and CDR2 SASEGT.

The chain couples TRBV7-2 to TRBJ1-3, with D possibly being TRBD1 (6 bases). The CDR3 contains 13 residues. Per the germline V gene, CDR1 is SGHTA and CDR2 is FQGNSA. Between the trimmed V and J ends, which lost 4 bases and 4 bases, there was a span of 8 bases. The CDR3: CASSSGQGNTIYF. The CDR3 bases are TGTGCCAGCAGCTCCGGACAGGGAAACACCATATATTTT.

The sample holds a few counts of this clone. The chain links TRBV5-1 to TRBJ1-2; TRBD1 agrees at 10 bases. CDR3 length equals 16 residues. The germline CDR1 and CDR2 sequences are SGHRS and YFSETQ. Trimming took 4 bases from V and 6 from J; bases not matched to a gene: 12. The CDR3 coding sequence is TGCGCCAGCAGCGGGCGGACAGGGGGTATGGACGATGGCTACACCTTC. This encodes CASSGRTGGMDDGYTF.

As regards this clone: Other nucleotide sequences in the sample specify the same CDR3. V is TRBV7-9 and J is TRBJ1-5; D is ambiguous. The V end lost 5 bases, the J end lost 4 bases, and 9 bases lay between the germline ends. CDR1 and CDR2 (germline): SEHNR, FQNEAQ (reference sequence). CDR3 length: 13 amino acids. The CDR3 protein is CASSLGLNQPQHF. The CDR3 DNA reads as TGTGCCAGCAGCCTCGGGCTAAATCAGCCCCAGCATTTT.

The chain has TRBV18 and TRBJ1-5; D perhaps matches TRBD1 (5 bases). Looked up from germline, CDR1 is KGHSH and CDR2 is LQKENI. The germline V and J ends were trimmed by 3 bases and 0 bases, with 9 bases remaining between them. The CDR3 loop spans 15 amino acids. The CDR3, as DNA: TGTGCCAGCTCACCCTTTGACAGTAGCAATCAGCCCCAGCATTTT. Encoded protein: CASSPFDSSNQPQHF. The full variable domain, completed using reference TRBV18 and TRBJ1-5, is NAGVMQNPRHLVRRRGQEARLRCSPMKGHSHVYWYRQLPEEGLKFMVYLQKENIIDESGMPKERFSAEFPKEGPSILRIQQVVRGDSAAYFCASSPFDSSNQPQHFGDGTRLSIL.

The rearrangement uses TRBV2 and TRBJ2-3; D is perhaps TRBD1 (6 bases). The CDR3 extends over 14 amino acids. Per the germline V gene, CDR1 is SNHLY and CDR2 is FYNNEI. V was clipped by 6 bases and J by 2 bases, with 12 bases between them. The CDR3 sequence: CASRRGTTTDTQYF. The CDR3 DNA reads TGTGCCAGCAGAAGGGGGACAACCACAGATACGCAGTATTTT.

The chain recombines TRBV7-6 with TRBJ1-3; no clear D gene. V was pared by 0 bases and J by 1 base, with 10 bases between. The CDR3 totals 16 residues. CDR1 is SGHVS and CDR2 is FNYEAQ in the germline V gene. The CDR3 loop reads CASSLAHIRSGNTIYF. The CDR3 nucleotides read TGTGCCAGCAGCTTAGCCCACATTAGATCTGGAAACACCATATATTTT.

In its sample, this clone was seen once. The chain combines TRBV12-5 with TRBJ2-2; 8 nucleotides align to TRBD1. The germline V gene has CDR1 LGHNT and CDR2 FRNRAP. The V gene end was trimmed by 0 bases and the J gene end by 8 bases; junction bases not matched to a gene: 8. The CDR3 is 16 amino acids. The CDR3 coding sequence is TGTGCTAGTGGTTTGGTACTCGGGACAGGCATAGGGGAGCTGTTTTTT. Translating gives CASGLVLGTGIGELFF.

This sequence joins TRBV5-6 and TRBJ1-3; D unresolved. Trimming took 0 bases from V and 2 from J, leaving 9 bases between them. Germline V gene data show CDR1 as SGHDT and CDR2 as YYEEEE. This CDR3 has 15 amino acids. CDR3 bases: TGTGCCAGCAGCTTGGGCACTCAGGCTGGAAACACCATATATTTT. It encodes CASSLGTQAGNTIYF. Drawing the rest from reference TRBV5-6 and TRBJ1-3, the complete variable domain is DAGVTQSPTHLIKTRGQQVTLRCSPKSGHDTVSWYQQALGQGPQFIFQYYEEEERQRGNFPDRFSGHQFPNYSSELNVNALLLGDSALYLCASSLGTQAGNTIYFGEGSWLTVV.

The rearrangement links TRBV2 to TRBJ1-4; tentatively, D is TRBD1 (6 bases). Trimming removed 4 bases from V and 7 bases from J, with 16 bases in between. Germline CDR1 reads SNHLY; CDR2 reads FYNNEI. The CDR3 contains 15 residues. The DNA for the CDR3 is TGTGCCAGCAGTGTGGCAGGGGCCGCTCCTGAAAAACTGTTTTTT. Its protein is CASSVAGAAPEKLFF.

The chain recombines TRBV7-2 with TRBJ2-7; tentatively, D is TRBD1 (6 bases). The CDR3 loop spans 16 amino acids. Germline CDR1 SGHTA, CDR2 FQGNSA. Trimming left V 0 bases short and J 5 bases short, with 17 bases between. The CDR3 loop is CASSLAGTSSTNEQYF. The CDR3 nucleotides read TGTGCCAGCAGCTTAGCGGGGACATCGTCCACGAACGAGCAGTACTTC.

This clone showed up just a few times. V is TRBV4-2 and J is TRBJ1-3; D call uncertain. This CDR3 spans 17 amino acids. In germline, CDR1 is LGHNA, CDR2 YNFKEQ. The V and J ends lost 0 bases and 0 bases respectively, with 12 bases between them. The CDR3 loop reads CASSQETRADSGNTIYF. Written as DNA, the CDR3 is TGTGCCAGCAGCCAAGAAACTCGGGCGGACTCTGGAAACACCATATATTTT.

This sequence joins TRBV28 and TRBJ2-1, with D perhaps TRBD1 or TRBD2 (6 bases each). The CDR3 is 16 amino acids. Germline V gene data show CDR1 as MDHEN and CDR2 as SYDVKM. V lost 6 bases to trimming and J lost 7 bases, with 22 bases between them. CDR3 protein: CASSLSIRRGGNEQFF. Written as DNA, the CDR3 is TGTGCCAGCAGCCTATCCATCCGACGAGGGGGGAATGAGCAGTTCTTC.

The J gene is TRBJ1-1, the V gene TRBV5-1; 8 nucleotides match TRBD1. CDR1 and CDR2 (germline): SGHRS, YFSETQ. The CDR3 has 15 amino acids. The V gene end was trimmed by 0 bases and the J gene end by 1 base; junction bases not matched to a gene: 2. The CDR3 DNA reads TGCGCCAGCAGCTTGGACGGACAGGGGAACACTGAAGCTTTCTTT. Translation gives CASSLDGQGNTEAFF. The whole variable domain, remainder taken from reference TRBV5-1 and TRBJ1-1, is KAGVTQTPRYLIKTRGQQVTLSCSPISGHRSVSWYQQTPGQGLQFLFEYFSETQRNKGNFPGRFSGRQFSNSRSEMNVSTLELGDSALYLCASSLDGQGNTEAFFGQGTRLTVV.

The chain carries TRBV9 and TRBJ1-3; no reliable D call. The CDR3 length is 16 residues. Trimming pared 2 bases from V and 0 bases from J, leaving 12 bases between. Germline V gene sequence: CDR1 SGDLS, CDR2 YYNGEE. DNA of the CDR3: TGTGCCAGCAGCGTTTGGGAGGGCAACTCTGGAAACACCATATATTTT. Protein product: CASSVWEGNSGNTIYF. The complete variable domain, with remaining parts taken from reference TRBV9 and TRBJ1-3, reads DSGVTQTPKHLITATGQRVTLRCSPRSGDLSVYWYQQSLDQGLQFLIQYYNGEERAKGNILERFSAQQFPDLHSELNLSSLELGDSALYFCASSVWEGNSGNTIYFGEGSWLTVV.

The chain carries TRBV27 and TRBJ1-1; D unclear. The CDR3 totals 13 residues. The germline V gene has CDR1 MNHEY and CDR2 SMNVEV (reference sequence). The V gene lost 7 bases and the J gene lost 5 bases, with 14 bases spanning the gap. CDR3 in amino acids: CASKLLSGTEAFF. CDR3 DNA sequence: TGTGCCAGCAAACTCCTTTCGGGTACTGAAGCTTTCTTT.